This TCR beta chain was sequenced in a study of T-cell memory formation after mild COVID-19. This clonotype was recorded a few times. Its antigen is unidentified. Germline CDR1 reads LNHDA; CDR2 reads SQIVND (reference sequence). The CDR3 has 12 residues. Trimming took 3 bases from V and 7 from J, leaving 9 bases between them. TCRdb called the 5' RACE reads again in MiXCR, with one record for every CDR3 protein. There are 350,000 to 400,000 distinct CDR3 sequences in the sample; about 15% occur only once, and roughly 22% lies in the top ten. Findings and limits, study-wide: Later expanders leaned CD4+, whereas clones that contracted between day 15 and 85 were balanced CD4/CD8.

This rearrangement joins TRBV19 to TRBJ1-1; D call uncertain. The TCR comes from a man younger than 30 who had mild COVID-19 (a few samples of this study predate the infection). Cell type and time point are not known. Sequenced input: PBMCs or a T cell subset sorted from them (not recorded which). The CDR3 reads CASSIPGVEAFF. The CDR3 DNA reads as TGTGCCAGTAGTATTCCGGGCGTTGAAGCTTTCTTT. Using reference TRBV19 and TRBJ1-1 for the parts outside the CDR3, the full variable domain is DGGITQSPKYLFRKEGQNVTLSCEQNLNHDAMYWYRQDPGQGLRLIYYSQIVNDFQKGDIAEGYSVSREKKESFPLTVTSAQKNPTAFYLCASSIPGVEAFFGQGTRLTVV.